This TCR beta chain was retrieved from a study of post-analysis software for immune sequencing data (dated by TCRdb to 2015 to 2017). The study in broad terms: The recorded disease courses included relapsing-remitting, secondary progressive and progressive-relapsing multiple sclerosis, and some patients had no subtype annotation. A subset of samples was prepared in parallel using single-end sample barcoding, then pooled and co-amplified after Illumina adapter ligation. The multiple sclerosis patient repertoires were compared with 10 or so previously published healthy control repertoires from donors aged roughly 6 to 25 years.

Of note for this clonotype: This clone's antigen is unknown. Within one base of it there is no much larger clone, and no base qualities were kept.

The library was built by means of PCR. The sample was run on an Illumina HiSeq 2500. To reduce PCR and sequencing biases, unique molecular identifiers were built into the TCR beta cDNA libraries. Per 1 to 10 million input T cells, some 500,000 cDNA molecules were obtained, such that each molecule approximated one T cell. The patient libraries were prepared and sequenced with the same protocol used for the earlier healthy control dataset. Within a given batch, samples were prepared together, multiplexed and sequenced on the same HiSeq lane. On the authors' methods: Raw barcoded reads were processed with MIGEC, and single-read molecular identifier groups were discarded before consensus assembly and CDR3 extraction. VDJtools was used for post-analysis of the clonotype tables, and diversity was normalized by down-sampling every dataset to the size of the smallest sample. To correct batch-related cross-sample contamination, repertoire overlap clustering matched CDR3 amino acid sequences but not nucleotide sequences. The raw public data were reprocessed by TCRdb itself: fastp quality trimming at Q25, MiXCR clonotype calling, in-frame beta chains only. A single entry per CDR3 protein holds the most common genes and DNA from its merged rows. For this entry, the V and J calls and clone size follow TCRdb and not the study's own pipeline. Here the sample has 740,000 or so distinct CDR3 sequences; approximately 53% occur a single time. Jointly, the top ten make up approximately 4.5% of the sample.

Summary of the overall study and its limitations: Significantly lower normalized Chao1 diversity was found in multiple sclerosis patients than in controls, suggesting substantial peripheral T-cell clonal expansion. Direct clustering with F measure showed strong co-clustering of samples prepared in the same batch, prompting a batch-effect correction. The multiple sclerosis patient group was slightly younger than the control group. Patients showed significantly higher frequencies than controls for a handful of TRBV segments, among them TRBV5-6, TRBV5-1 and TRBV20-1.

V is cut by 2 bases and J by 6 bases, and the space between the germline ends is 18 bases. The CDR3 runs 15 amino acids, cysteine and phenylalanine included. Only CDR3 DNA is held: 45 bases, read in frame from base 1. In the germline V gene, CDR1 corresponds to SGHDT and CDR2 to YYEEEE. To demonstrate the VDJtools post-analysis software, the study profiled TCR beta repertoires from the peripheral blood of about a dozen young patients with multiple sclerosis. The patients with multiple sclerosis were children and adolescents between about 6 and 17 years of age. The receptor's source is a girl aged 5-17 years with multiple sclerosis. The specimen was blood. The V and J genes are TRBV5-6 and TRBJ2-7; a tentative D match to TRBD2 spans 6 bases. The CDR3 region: CASSLRTTAPGEQYF. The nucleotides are TGTGCCAGCAGCTTAAGGACTACCGCCCCGGGCGAGCAGTACTTC.